The clone carrying this TCR beta chain was found a few times. The data are from a study of sequential checkpoint blockade in melanoma. Repertoires were generated with immunoSEQ multiplex PCR, while TCRdb's copy carries only in-frame clones and drops some. The sample shows about 21,000 clones, around 30% of them seen only once. Described treatment: randomized to nivolumab then ipilimumab (arm A) or the reverse (arm B). The source of this sequence is a human donor with melanoma. The starting material was tumor tissue (inferred from file names), obtained from a patient given nivolumab and ipilimumab in sequence.

The DNA for the CDR3 is TGTGCCAGCAGAAATGGAGGGAACTTCTATAATTCACCCCTCCACTTT. Protein product: CASRNGGNFYNSPLHF. J is TRBJ1-6 and V is TRBV6-8; D is unresolved. The CDR3 spans 16 residues. Per germline, CDR1 MNHGY and CDR2 SAAAGT. The V end was cut by 6 bases, the J end by 3 bases, with 15 bases between.